Here is one T cell receptor (beta chain) with its context. It lacks a known antigen. Within one base of it there is no much larger clone, and no base qualities were kept. This record comes from a study of cytomegalovirus exposure and HLA in healthy donors (TCRdb year 2017). As for the study more broadly: In an earlier analysis of 550 to 750 of the donors, 276 Gb of sequence data and about 110 million unique TCR beta sequences from about 180 million T cells were reported. Approximately 300 gigabases of sequencing data and approximately 91 million unique TCR sequences made up an early release that covered under 750 HLA-typed donors. The genetic ancestry cluster associated with self-reported Caucasian donors included 81% of the 398 genotyped donors. The study was designed to test whether signatures of past pathogen exposure could be identified by cataloging public T cell receptors. The T cell repertoires of some 700 subjects were profiled by immunosequencing and related to cytomegalovirus serostatus. A separate validation cohort of roughly 120 different subjects was used in addition to the roughly 670-subject first cohort. High-throughput TCR immunosequencing, statistical association of individual TCRs with disease status, and machine learning were combined to predict cytomegalovirus infection status. To study patterns of TCR occurrence, a later analysis re-analyzed previously published TCR beta repertoires from 666 donors and added high-resolution HLA genotyping. The later analysis used no new phenotypic data to find candidate immune exposures, relying instead on TCR beta sequences and their occurrence across donors. An earlier analysis of around 540 of the donors applied high-throughput TCR beta sequencing to assess whether each TCR beta V gene segment acted as functional or pseudogenic. Donor age, sex, ethnicity and CMV serostatus were compiled alongside the repertoire data. A later genetic analysis took genome-wide SNP genotypes for about three fifths of the 666 donors and used that subset as a discovery cohort. All discovery cohort repertoires had been generated on a single sequencing platform. Both class I and class II loci were covered by HLA typing, at four-digit resolution. The number of typed donors differed by locus: 629-630 for A, B, C, DRB1 and DQB1; 500 to 550 for DQA1; 606 for DPA1; and roughly 490 for DPB1. Five DR-DQ haplotypes were handled as single units for association and clustering because linkage in the cohort was strong. Among around 400 genotyped donors of the cohort, an average of around 250,000 unique TCR beta nucleotide sequences was sequenced per donor, of which about 19% were non-productive. The paper as a whole reports these results and caveats: Broadly in line with IMGT annotations, most TCR beta V segments showed up in productive rearrangements about 87% or about 30% of the time in an earlier analysis of 450 to 750 of the donors. Most TCR sequences were seen in very few donors, while some public TCRs were found in many individuals. In a later analysis, HLA-associated TCR beta chains were found to be more clonally expanded and to have lower generation probabilities than equally common non-associated chains. In this cohort, only TCR beta chains were sequenced, and detectable features were limited by the absence of alpha or paired-chain data. Approximately 16 rarely observed V segments, including chromosome 9 orphons, were excluded from the earlier analysis of several hundred of the donors because counts were too low. Three of the identified cytomegalovirus-associated TCR beta chains were confirmed in vitro to be specific for cytomegalovirus antigens. Because HLA typing was missing for some donors at each locus, association tests included only the typed subset. A later analysis associated 16,951 TCR beta sequences with specific HLA alleles at a false discovery rate of 0.05. According to a later genetic analysis, donors in an Asian-associated ancestry cluster had fewer N-insertions in productive TCRs than the approximately 630-donor mean. Some IMGT-functional V segments, including TRBV6-2 and TRBV6-3, could not be told apart with the 87-base-pair reads, so those segments were excluded. A later analysis found that TCR association rates varied across HLA loci, with DRB1 alleles showing the most associated TCRs and HLA-C alleles the fewest. According to a later analysis, most CMV-associated TCR beta chains appeared to be HLA-restricted, and the HLA associations seemed to be driven largely by CMV exposure. The authors suggested that the approach could potentially be generalized to other disease states and immunological phenotypes. In a later genetic analysis, a missense DCLRE1C variant was associated with V-gene and J-gene trimming of TCR beta chains, and the association was replicated in an independent cohort. In the study, approximately 160 TCR beta chains were listed as associated with cytomegalovirus. The only immune exposure information available for the cohort was CMV serostatus. A later analysis reported that several top co-occurrence clusters appeared linked to parvovirus B19, influenza, CMV and Epstein-Barr virus. Cytomegalovirus status was reported to be diagnosed by the classifier with high specificity and sensitivity in both the original and validation cohorts. A cluster of highly shared sequence variants was judged likely to represent a technical artifact of the sequencing pipeline. Assigning TCR associations to individual alleles was difficult when HLA alleles, especially DR and DQ, strongly co-occurred. A further reported finding was that TCR beta sequences accurately predicted the HLA-A and HLA-B alleles for most subjects in the first cohort. Linkage disequilibrium might explain the correlated functional status among segregating V segments, but an unknown experimental factor could not be ruled out. Presence/absence analyses assumed roughly uniform sequencing depth across donors, an assumption that may not hold.

Relative to germline, V is 2 bases shorter and J is 7 bases shorter, with 6 bases between their ends. The germline V gene encodes CDR1 MNHNY and CDR2 SVGAGI (reference sequence). The CDR3 runs 13 amino acids, cysteine and phenylalanine included. Only the CDR3 portion is preserved as DNA: 39 bases, with reading frame beginning at the first base. The library was produced with the immunoSEQ multiplex PCR assay. The multiplex PCR relied on a mix of 60 forward primers for TCR Vbeta segments and 13 reverse primers for TCR Jbeta segments. A multiplex PCR assay on genomic DNA amplified the CDR3 region of rearranged TCR beta genes. The amplified TCR beta libraries were sequenced on the Illumina HiSeq System as 87-base-pair reads. In the source study's methods: In a later analysis, tens of millions of unique TCR beta chains were counted across the 500 to 700 repertoires, and roughly 11 million of these chains were shared by at least two donors. To remove PCR and sequencing errors, raw reads were error-corrected and collapsed into unique sequences using a nearest-neighbor algorithm that merged closely related sequences. Alignment of CDR3 sequences to IMGT reference sequences was used to assign V, D and J gene segments. For a sequence to be retained, a match of at least six nucleotides to both a V gene segment and a J gene segment was required. A rearrangement counted as productive if the CDR3 had no stop codons and remained in frame with V and J, and every other rearrangement counted as non-productive. Following IMGT convention, CDR3 was defined as the stretch from the second conserved V-encoded cysteine up to the conserved J-encoded phenylalanine. Sequences without an unambiguous match to a single V gene segment were excluded from the earlier analysis of over 500 of the donors. In an earlier analysis of a few hundred of the donors, V segments were called functional above 56.7% productive rearrangements and were called segregating when the between-donor standard deviation exceeded 5%. To diagnose cytomegalovirus status from the catalog of TCR beta chain sequences, a statistical classification framework was built. In a later analysis, V and J genes were assigned by comparing TCR nucleotide sequences against IMGT/GENE-DB human TR gene sequences. In a later analysis, CDR3 sequences and most-parsimonious VDJ recombination scenarios were assigned using the TCRdist pipeline. In a later analysis, each TCR beta chain was defined by its CDR3 amino acid sequence together with its V-gene family, and reads lacking a unique V-gene family were excluded. To address suspected cross-contamination and a sequencing artifact, a later analysis removed a few hundred highly shared, low-generation-probability nucleotide sequences. For each public chain, a later analysis derived a clonal expansion index from normalized ranks of inferred template counts within each repertoire. A later analysis computed generation probabilities with a VDJ recombination model fitted to out-of-frame rearrangements, and checked the results against IGoR. Hypergeometric tests were used in a later analysis to score TCR-TCR, TCR-HLA and TCR-CMV co-occurrence, with a repertoire-size bias correction applied to the TCR pairs. False discovery rates were estimated in a later analysis by permuting HLA or CMV assignments 20 times. In a later analysis, co-occurring TCRs were grouped using DBSCAN, and TCRdist sequence similarity was added for clustering within HLA-allele-positive subsets. Repertoires with fewer than 30,000 or more than 120,000 public chains, plus five repertoires with anomalous nucleotide sharing, were excluded from co-occurrence clustering. The table comes from immuneACCESS by way of TCRdb, which keeps in-frame sequences with V and J called. Part of the clones is missing from these tables; in studies checked, under half for an unresolved V gene and the rest for unknown reasons. V, J and clone size reflect that table, while D and trimming were determined from the DNA. Within this sample are about 180,000 clones, with approximately 83% of them counted one time only. 1.2% of the sample rests with the top ten.

The cohort was made up of roughly 670 healthy bone marrow donors. All cohort members were sampled while nominally healthy, although unrecorded immune exposures were likely present. The donor tested CMV seronegative and was one of the 352 seronegative cohort members. Every donor gave a peripheral blood sample, and the peripheral blood mononuclear cells from that sample were used for TCR beta sequencing. Genomic DNA extraction from the blood cell samples was performed with the Qiagen DNeasy Blood Extraction Kit. The sequenced sample was PBMCs. This TCR was recovered from a boy between 2 and 10 years old in good health and CMV-seronegative. The receptor chain draws on TRBV6-6 and TRBJ1-6, and the D gene may be TRBD1, 5 bases matching. DNA sequence: TGTGCCAGCAGTTACGCAGGGAATTCACCCCTCCACTTT. This yields the protein CASSYAGNSPLHF.